These T cell receptor beta chains were read from a single sample in a study of cytomegalovirus exposure and HLA in healthy donors. Assay used: immunoSEQ multiplex PCR; TCRdb lists only in-frame clones, some missing. The sample shows about 200,000 clones, 75% to 90% of them seen only once. The sample comprised PBMCs. The receptors shown here come from a boy aged 2-9 years in good health and CMV-seronegative. CDR3s leave out the opening cysteine and the closing phenylalanine or tryptophan.

>TRBJ2-3|TRBV15
ATRLLSGVTTDTQY
>TRBJ2-3|TRBV6-5
ASGQATDTQY
>TRBJ2-7|TRBV19
ASSISFGADYYEQY
>TRBJ2-7|TRBV9
ASSPGGGQGLYEQY
>TRBJ2-1|TRBV6-1
ASGQGANNEQF
>TRBJ2-1|TRBV11-2
ASRFNRGRSYNEQF
>TRBJ1-4|TRBV2
ASSVGRQGLRMEKLF
>TRBJ1-2|TRBV7-9
ASSIAGGGYGYT
>TRBJ1-4|TRBV27
ASSTRGDATNEKLF
>TRBJ1-6|TRBV6-5
ASSKTTGYNSPLH
>TRBJ1-1|TRBV6-1
ASSGSLGHTEAF
>TRBJ2-4|TRBV5-5
ASSPRGGLDIQY
>TRBJ2-5|TRBV2
ASRNQAGEGTQY
>TRBJ2-1|TRBV2
ASRSAGSYNEQF
>TRBJ1-1|TRBV9
ASSVDDREDTEAF
>TRBJ1-1|TRBV7-8
ASTIRQGAPNTEAF
>TRBJ2-1|TRBV5-4
ASSSSPGTSGINEQF
>TRBJ1-1|TRBV7-9
ASSRGTGTEAF
>TRBJ1-4|TRBV4-1
ASSQFPPGTGLTNEKLF
>TRBJ1-1|TRBV27
ASSGRDRRMNTEAF
>TRBJ2-1|TRBV4-1
ASSQELAVDNEQF
>TRBJ2-1|TRBV11-2
VTGAGGYNEQF
>TRBJ2-1|TRBV7-9
ASSFRQGAINEQF
>TRBJ1-3|TRBV19
ASTAGAGNTIY
>TRBJ2-7|TRBV5-1
ASSSHGSPTYEQY
>TRBJ2-1|TRBV6-5
ASSYKRGGRNEQF
>TRBJ1-1|TRBV19
ASSWGQGMAF
>TRBJ2-5|TRBV19
ATQGGEAGETQY